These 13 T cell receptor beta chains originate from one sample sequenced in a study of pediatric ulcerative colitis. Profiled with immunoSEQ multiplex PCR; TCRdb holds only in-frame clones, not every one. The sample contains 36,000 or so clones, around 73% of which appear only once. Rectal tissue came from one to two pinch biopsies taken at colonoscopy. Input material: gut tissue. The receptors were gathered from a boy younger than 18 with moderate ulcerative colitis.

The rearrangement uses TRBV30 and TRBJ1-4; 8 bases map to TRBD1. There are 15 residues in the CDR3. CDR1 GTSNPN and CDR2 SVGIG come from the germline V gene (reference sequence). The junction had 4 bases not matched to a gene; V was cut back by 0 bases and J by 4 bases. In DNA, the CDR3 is TGTGCCTGGAGTGTGTCGACAGGGGTTAATGAAAAACTGTTTTTT. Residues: CAWSVSTGVNEKLFF.

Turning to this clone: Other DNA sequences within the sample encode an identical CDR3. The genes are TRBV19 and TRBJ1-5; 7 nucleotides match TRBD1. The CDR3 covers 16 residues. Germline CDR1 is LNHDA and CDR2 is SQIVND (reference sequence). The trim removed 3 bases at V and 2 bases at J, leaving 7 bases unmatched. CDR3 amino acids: CASSISPGGRNQPQHF. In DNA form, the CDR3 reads TGTGCCAGTAGTATCTCCCCAGGGGGTCGCAATCAGCCCCAGCATTTT.

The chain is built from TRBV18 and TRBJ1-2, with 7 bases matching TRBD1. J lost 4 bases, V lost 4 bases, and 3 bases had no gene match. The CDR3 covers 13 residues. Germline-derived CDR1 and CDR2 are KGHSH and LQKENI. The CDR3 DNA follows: TGTGCCAGCTCACAGGGGGCTGGCTATGGCTACACCTTC. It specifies CASSQGAGYGYTF.

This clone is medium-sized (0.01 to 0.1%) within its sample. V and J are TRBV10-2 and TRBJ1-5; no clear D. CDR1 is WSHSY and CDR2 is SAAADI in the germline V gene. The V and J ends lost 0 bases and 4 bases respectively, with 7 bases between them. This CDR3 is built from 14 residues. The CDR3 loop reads CASSESNGNQPQHF. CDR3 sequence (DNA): TGCGCCAGCAGTGAGTCGAATGGGAATCAGCCCCAGCATTTT.

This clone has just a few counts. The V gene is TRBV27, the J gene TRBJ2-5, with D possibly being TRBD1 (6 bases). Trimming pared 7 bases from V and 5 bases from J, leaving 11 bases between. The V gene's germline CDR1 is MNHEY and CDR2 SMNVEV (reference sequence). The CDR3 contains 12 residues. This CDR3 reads CASTSGDETQYF. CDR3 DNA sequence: TGTGCCAGCACCTCAGGGGATGAGACCCAGTACTTC.

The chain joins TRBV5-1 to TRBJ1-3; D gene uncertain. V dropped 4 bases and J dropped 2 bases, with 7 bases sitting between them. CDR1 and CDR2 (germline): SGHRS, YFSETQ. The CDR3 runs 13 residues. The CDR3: CASSNGTGNTIYF. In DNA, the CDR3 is TGCGCCAGCAGCAACGGAACTGGAAACACCATATATTTT.

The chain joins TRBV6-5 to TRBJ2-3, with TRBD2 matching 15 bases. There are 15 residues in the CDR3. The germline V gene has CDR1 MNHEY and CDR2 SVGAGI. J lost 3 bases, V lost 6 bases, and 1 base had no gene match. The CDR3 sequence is CASSGLAGGTDTQYF. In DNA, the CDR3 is TGTGCCAGCAGCGGACTAGCGGGGGGGACAGATACGCAGTATTTT.

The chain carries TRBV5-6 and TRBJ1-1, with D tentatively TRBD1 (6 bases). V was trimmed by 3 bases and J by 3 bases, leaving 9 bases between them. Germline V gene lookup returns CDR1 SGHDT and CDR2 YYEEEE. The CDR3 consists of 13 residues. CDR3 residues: CASSWTADTEAFF. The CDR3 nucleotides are TGTGCCAGCAGCTGGACAGCGGACACTGAAGCTTTCTTT.

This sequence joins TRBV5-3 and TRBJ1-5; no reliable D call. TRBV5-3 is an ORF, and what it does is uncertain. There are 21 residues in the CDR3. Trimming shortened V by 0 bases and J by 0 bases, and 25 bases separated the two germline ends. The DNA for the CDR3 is TGTGCCAGAAGCTTGGAATTGCGGGGAATGCCCCTACCTTATAGCAATCAGCCCCAGCATTTT. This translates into CARSLELRGMPLPYSNQPQHF.

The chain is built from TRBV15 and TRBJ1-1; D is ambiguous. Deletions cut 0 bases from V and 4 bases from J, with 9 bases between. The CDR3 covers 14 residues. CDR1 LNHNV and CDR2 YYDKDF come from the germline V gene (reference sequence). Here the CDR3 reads CATSRDPVLTEAFF. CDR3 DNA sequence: TGTGCCACCAGCAGAGATCCTGTACTCACTGAAGCTTTCTTT.

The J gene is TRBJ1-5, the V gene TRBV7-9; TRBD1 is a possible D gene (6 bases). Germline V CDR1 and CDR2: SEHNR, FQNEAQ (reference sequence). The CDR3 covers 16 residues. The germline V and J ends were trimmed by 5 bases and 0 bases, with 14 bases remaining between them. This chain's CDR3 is CASSPETGHSNQPQHF. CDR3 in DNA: TGTGCCAGCAGCCCCGAGACAGGTCATAGCAATCAGCCCCAGCATTTT.

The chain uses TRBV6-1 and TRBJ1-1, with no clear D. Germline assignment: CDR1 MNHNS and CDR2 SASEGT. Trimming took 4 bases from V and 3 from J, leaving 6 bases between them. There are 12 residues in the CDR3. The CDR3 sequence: CASSGVYTEAFF. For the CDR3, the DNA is TGTGCCAGCAGTGGGGTCTACACTGAAGCTTTCTTT.

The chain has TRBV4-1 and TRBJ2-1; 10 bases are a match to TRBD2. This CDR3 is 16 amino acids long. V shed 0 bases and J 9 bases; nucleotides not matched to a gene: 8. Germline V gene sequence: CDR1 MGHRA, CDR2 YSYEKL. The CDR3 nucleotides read TGCGCCAGCAGCCAAGAGCGTCAGCGGGGGGGCTTTGAGCAGTTCTTC. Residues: CASSQERQRGGFEQFF.